The clone carrying this T cell receptor (beta chain) was seen at least ten times. One entry per CDR3 protein, called by TCRdb with MiXCR from the 5' RACE reads. The top ten hold approximately 4% of the sample, which has around 250,000 distinct CDR3 sequences, roughly 13% seen once. This specimen belongs to a study of identical twins. This sample also belongs to another study, concerning yellow fever vaccine responses in identical twins.

What was sequenced was memory (CD45RO+) T cells sorted from blood. This receptor was obtained from a woman aged 18-30 years in good health.

The DNA of the CDR3 is TGTGCCAGCAGTGAATTTGTGACAGGGGGCTGGACGTCTTTCTTT. The encoded protein is CASSEFVTGGWTSFF. The chain uses TRBV25-1 and TRBJ1-1, with TRBD1 matching 10 bases. Trimming cost V 1 base and J 12 bases; bases outside gene matches: 11. The germline CDR1 and CDR2 sequences are MGHDK and SYGVNS. There are 15 residues in the CDR3. The full variable domain, completed using reference TRBV25-1 and TRBJ1-1, is EADIYQTPRYLVIGTGKKITLECSQTMGHDKMYWYQQDPGMELHLIHYSYGVNSTEKGDLSSESTVSRIRTEHFPLTLESARPSHTSQYLCASSEFVTGGWTSFFGQGTRLTVV.